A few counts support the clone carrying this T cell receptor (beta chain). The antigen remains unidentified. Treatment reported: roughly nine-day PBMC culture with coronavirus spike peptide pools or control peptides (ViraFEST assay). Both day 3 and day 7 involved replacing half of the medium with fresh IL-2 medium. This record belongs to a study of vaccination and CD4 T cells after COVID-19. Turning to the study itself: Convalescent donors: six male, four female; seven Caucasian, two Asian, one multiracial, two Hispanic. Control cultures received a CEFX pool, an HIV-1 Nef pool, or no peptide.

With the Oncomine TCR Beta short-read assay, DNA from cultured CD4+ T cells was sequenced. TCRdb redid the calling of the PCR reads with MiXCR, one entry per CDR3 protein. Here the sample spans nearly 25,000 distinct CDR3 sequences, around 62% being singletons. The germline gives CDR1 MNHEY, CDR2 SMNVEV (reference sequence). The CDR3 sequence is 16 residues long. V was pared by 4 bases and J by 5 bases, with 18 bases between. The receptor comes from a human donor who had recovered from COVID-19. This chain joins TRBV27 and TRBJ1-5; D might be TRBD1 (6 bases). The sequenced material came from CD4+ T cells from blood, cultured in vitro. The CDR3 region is CASSYRAGRPDQPQHF. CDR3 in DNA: TGTGCCAGCAGTTACAGGGCAGGGAGGCCGGATCAGCCCCAGCATTTT.